This T cell receptor beta chain was identified during a study of vaccination and CD4 T cells after COVID-19. The Oncomine TCR Beta short-read assay sequenced DNA from cultured CD4+ T cells. TCRdb used MiXCR to reprocess the PCR reads, holding one entry per CDR3 protein. The data contain more than 14,000 distinct CDR3 sequences, roughly half of them singletons. As to treatment: roughly nine-day PBMC culture with coronavirus spike peptide pools or control peptides (ViraFEST assay). The count of this clonotype is one. Its antigen is currently unknown. This CDR3 has 13 amino acids. Trimming took 6 bases from V and 8 from J; bases not matched to a gene: 9. Germline CDR1 and CDR2: DFQATT and SNEGSKA (reference sequence).

The chain has TRBV20-1 and TRBJ1-2; 10 bases are a match to TRBD1. The sequencing used cultured CD4+ T cells from blood, collected after SARS-CoV-2 vaccination. The TCR originated in a human donor with COVID-19. CDR3 region: CSADRQGAQGYTF. The CDR3 coding sequence is TGCAGTGCCGACCGACAGGGGGCGCAGGGCTACACCTTC.